These T cell receptor beta chains were read from a single sample in a study of identical twins. TCRdb itself ran the 5' RACE reads through MiXCR, one entry per CDR3 protein. The data hold 1.5 million or so distinct CDR3 sequences, with 25% to 35% observed a single time. The material sequenced was cord blood. All receptors come from a newborn girl in good health. The CDR3 runs from the conserved cysteine through the conserved F or W. D genes are given only for firm matches. Expanded clones are given a class, and other clones once, few, many or no size at all.

V gene: TRBV14; D gene: TRBD2; J gene: TRBJ2-1; clone size: NA; CDR3 DNA: TGTGCCTGCAGCCCTAACCGACTAGCGGGGCGTTACAATGAGCAGTTCTTC; CDR3 protein: CACSPNRLAGRYNEQFF
V gene: TRBV20-1; D gene: NA; J gene: TRBJ2-1; clone size: NA; CDR3 DNA: TGCAGTGCTATAAGAGTGAGCTCCTACAATGAGCAGTTCTTC; CDR3 protein: CSAIRVSSYNEQFF
V gene: TRBV7-8; D gene: NA; J gene: TRBJ2-5; clone size: few; CDR3 DNA: TGTGCCAGCAGCTATTGGGTTACCCAAGAGACCCAGTACTTC; CDR3 protein: CASSYWVTQETQYF
V gene: TRBV20-1; D gene: NA; J gene: TRBJ2-2; clone size: NA; CDR3 DNA: TGCAGTGCTAGAGGCCTTATACAGGGAATCACCGGGGAGCTGTTTTTT; CDR3 protein: CSARGLIQGITGELFF
V gene: TRBV5-1; D gene: NA; J gene: TRBJ1-2; clone size: NA; CDR3 DNA: TGCGCCAGCTGCTTACAAAACTATGGCTACACCTTC; CDR3 protein: CASCLQNYGYTF
V gene: TRBV25-1; D gene: NA; J gene: TRBJ1-2; clone size: once; CDR3 DNA: TGTGCCAGCAGTCATGGAGTTTATGGCTACACCTTC; CDR3 protein: CASSHGVYGYTF
V gene: TRBV3-1; D gene: NA; J gene: TRBJ2-3; clone size: few; CDR3 DNA: TGTGCCAGCAGCCAAGAGGGGTGGGGCACAGATACGCAGTATTTT; CDR3 protein: CASSQEGWGTDTQYF
V gene: TRBV18; D gene: NA; J gene: TRBJ1-1; clone size: few; CDR3 DNA: TGTGCCAGCTCACCACGCAAGGCTAAAGCTTTCTTT; CDR3 protein: CASSPRKAKAFF
V gene: TRBV24-1; D gene: NA; J gene: TRBJ2-7; clone size: NA; CDR3 DNA: TGTGCCACCACCATACTGGGGCCGATCTCCTACGAGCAGTACTTC; CDR3 protein: CATTILGPISYEQYF
V gene: TRBV12-3/TRBV12-4; D gene: TRBD2; J gene: TRBJ2-2; clone size: NA; CDR3 DNA: TGTGCCAGCAGTCAAATAGCGGGCACCGGGGAGCTGTTTTTT; CDR3 protein: CASSQIAGTGELFF